This T cell receptor beta chain was captured in a study of blood T cell repertoires in COVID-19. About the research overall: COVID-19 samples, acute and convalescent, were from the United States, Italy and Spain.

All enrollees were roughly 18 to 95 years old and from approximately 24 US areas. Cohorts were determined from participant-reported clinical history. Source study methods: Estimated nucleated cell counts came from reference gene primer amplification. The method was immunoSEQ multiplex PCR; TCRdb's version includes in-frame clones alone and lacks a portion of them. V, J and clone size are taken as reported in that table, and D and trimming were inferred from the DNA itself. The table includes about 200,000 clones, less than 85% detected once. The CDR3 is 14 amino acids. Germline V lookup: CDR1 SGHTA, CDR2 FQGNSA. The ends lost 1 base at V and 7 bases at J; junction bases unmatched: 4.

Material for sequencing was PBMCs or T cells enriched from blood (not recorded which). The gene calls are TRBV7-2 and TRBJ2-1; 7 nucleotides align to TRBD1. The receptor's source is a woman in her fifties or sixties with acute COVID-19. The CDR3 spells CASSLVYRGNEQFF. CDR3 coding DNA: TGTGCCAGCAGCTTAGTTTACAGGGGAAATGAGCAGTTCTTC. Variable domain in full (rest from reference TRBV7-2 and TRBJ2-1): GAGVSQSPSNKVTEKGKDVELRCDPISGHTALYWYRQSLGQGLEFLIYFQGNSAPDKSGLPSDRFSAERTGGSVSTLTIQRTQQEDSAVYLCASSLVYRGNEQFFGPGTRLTVL.